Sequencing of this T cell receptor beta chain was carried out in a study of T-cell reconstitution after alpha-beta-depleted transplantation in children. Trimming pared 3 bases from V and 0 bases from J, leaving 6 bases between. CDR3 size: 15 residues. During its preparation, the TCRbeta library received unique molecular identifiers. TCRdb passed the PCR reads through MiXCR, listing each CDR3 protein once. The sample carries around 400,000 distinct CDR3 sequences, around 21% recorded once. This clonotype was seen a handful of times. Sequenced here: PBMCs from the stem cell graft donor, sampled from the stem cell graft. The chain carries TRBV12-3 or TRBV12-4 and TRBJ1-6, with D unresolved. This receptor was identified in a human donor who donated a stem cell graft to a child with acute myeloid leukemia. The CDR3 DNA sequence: TGTGCCAGCAGTTTCCAGAGCTCCTATAATTCACCCCTCCACTTT. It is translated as CASSFQSSYNSPLHF.